The entry that follows covers one T cell receptor (beta chain) sequence. Original methodology: Reference gene primer amplification gave nucleated cell count estimates. Generated by immunoSEQ multiplex PCR, the TCRdb table keeps only in-frame clones and is missing some. V and J calls and clone size are as listed in that table; D and trimming were resolved from the DNA. The sample yields a few hundred thousand clones, approximately 85% seen once. Participants' own reports of clinical history determined their cohort assignment. Per the germline V gene, CDR1 is MNHEY and CDR2 is SVGEGT. The CDR3 totals 11 residues. Trimming stripped 6 bases from V and 8 bases from J, with 10 bases between. The record originates from a study of blood T cell repertoires in COVID-19.

Sequenced material: PBMCs or T cells enriched from blood (not recorded which). The gene calls are TRBV6-2 or TRBV6-3 and TRBJ1-1; D ambiguous. This TCR was sampled from a man aged 25-45 years who had recovered from COVID-19. CDR3 in amino acids: CASSTLLEAFF. Written as DNA, the CDR3 is TGTGCCAGCAGCACCCTCCTAGAAGCTTTCTTT.